This TCR beta chain was sequenced during a study of T cell responses to AZD1222 COVID-19 vaccine. Germline CDR1 SGHDN, CDR2 FVKESK. CDR3 length: 11 residues. The table came from immunoSEQ multiplex PCR; TCRdb's copy has only in-frame clones and leaves some out. The sample shows roughly 120,000 clones, about 90% of them seen only once. Sequenced material: peripheral blood, taken on day 0 of AZD1222 vaccination. This sequence joins TRBV14 and TRBJ2-7; 7 nucleotides agree with TRBD1. This receptor was taken from an adult in good health. The CDR3 sequence: CAGGRGYEQYF. The CDR3 region has the DNA TGTGCAGGGGGCAGGGGCTACGAGCAGTACTTC.